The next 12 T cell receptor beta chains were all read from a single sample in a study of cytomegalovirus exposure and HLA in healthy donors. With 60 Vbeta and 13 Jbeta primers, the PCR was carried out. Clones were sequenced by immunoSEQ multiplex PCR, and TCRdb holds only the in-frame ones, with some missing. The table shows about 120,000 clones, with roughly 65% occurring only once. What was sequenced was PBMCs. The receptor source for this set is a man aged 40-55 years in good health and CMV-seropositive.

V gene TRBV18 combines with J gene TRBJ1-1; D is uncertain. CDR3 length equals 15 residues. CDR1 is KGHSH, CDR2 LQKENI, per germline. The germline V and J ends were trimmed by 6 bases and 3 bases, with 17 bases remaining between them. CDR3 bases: TGTGCCAGCTCCCTTCAAACGGGATTGGACACTGAAGCTTTCTTT. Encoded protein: CASSLQTGLDTEAFF.

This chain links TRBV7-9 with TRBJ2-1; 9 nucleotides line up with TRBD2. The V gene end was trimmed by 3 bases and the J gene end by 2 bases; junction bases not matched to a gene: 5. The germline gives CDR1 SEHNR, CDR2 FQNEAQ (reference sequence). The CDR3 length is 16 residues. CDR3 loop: CASSFERGVPYNEQFF. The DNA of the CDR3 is TGTGCCAGCAGCTTCGAGCGGGGGGTCCCCTACAATGAGCAGTTCTTC.

The CDR3 sequence is CAWAPLTGTVVGYTF. CDR3 bases: TGTGCCTGGGCGCCTCTTACAGGGACAGTCGTCGGCTACACCTTC. The chain couples TRBV30 to TRBJ1-2; the match to TRBD1 covers 7 bases. The CDR3 has 15 residues. The trim removed 5 bases at V and 8 bases at J, leaving 17 bases unmatched. Germline lookup yields CDR1 GTSNPN and CDR2 SVGIG (reference sequence).

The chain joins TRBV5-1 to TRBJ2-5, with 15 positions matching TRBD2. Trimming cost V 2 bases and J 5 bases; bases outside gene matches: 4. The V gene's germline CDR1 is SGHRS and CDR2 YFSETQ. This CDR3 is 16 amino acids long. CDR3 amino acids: CASSFGLAGGTETQYF. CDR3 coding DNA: TGCGCCAGCAGCTTCGGACTAGCGGGGGGGACGGAGACCCAGTACTTC.

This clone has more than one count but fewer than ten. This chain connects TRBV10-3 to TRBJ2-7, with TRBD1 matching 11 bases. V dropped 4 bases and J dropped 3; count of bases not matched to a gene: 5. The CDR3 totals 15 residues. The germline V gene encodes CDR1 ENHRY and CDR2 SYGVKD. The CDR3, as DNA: TGTGCCATCAGTGGTCCGGGACAGGGGGTCTACGAGCAGTACTTC. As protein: CAISGPGQGVYEQYF.

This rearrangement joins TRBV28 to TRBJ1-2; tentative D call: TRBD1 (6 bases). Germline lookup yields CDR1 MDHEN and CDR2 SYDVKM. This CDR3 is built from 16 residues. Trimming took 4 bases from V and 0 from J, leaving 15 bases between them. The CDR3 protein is CASSSLRGGANYGYTF. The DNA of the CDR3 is TGTGCCAGCAGTTCACTCCGAGGGGGAGCTAACTATGGCTACACCTTC.

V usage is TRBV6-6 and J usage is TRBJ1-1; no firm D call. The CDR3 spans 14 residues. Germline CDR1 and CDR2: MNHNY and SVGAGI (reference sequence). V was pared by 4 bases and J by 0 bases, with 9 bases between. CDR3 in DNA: TGTGCCAGCAGTTCCACCAGTATGAACACTGAAGCTTTCTTT. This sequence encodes CASSSTSMNTEAFF.

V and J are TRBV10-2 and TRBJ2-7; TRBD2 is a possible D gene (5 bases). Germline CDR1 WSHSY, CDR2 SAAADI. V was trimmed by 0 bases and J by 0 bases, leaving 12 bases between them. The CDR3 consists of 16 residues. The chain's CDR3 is CASSESGSAVSYEQYF. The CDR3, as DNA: TGCGCCAGCAGTGAGTCTGGGAGCGCAGTCTCCTACGAGCAGTACTTC.

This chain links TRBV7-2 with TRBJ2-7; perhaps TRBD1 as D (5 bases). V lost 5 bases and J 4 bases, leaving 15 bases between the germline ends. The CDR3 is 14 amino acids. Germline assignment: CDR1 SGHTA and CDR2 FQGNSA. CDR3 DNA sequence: TGTGCCAGCAGCGCAACAGGTGTTGAGTACGAGCAGTACTTC. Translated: CASSATGVEYEQYF.

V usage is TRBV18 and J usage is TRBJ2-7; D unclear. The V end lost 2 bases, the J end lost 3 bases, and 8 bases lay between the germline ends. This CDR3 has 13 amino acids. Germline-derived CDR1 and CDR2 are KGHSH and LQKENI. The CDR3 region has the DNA TGTGCCAGCTCACCAATGGCAGACTACGAGCAGTACTTC. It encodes CASSPMADYEQYF. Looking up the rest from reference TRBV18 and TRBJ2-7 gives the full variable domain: NAGVMQNPRHLVRRRGQEARLRCSPMKGHSHVYWYRQLPEEGLKFMVYLQKENIIDESGMPKERFSAEFPKEGPSILRIQQVVRGDSAAYFCASSPMADYEQYFGPGTRLTVT.

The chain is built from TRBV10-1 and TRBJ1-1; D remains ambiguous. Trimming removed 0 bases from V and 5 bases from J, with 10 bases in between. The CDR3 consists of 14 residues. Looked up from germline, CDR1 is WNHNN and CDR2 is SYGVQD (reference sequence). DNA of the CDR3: TGCGCCAGCAGTGAGTCATCGGTGAGGACTGAAGCTTTCTTT. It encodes CASSESSVRTEAFF.

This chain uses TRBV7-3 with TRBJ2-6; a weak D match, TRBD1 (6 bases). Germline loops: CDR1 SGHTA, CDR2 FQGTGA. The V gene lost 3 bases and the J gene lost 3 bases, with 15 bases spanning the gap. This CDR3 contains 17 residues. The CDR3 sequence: CASSFDRTSGGANVLTF. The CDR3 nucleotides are TGTGCCAGCAGCTTTGACAGGACCTCCGGTGGGGCCAACGTCCTGACTTTC.